A selection of T cell receptor beta chains follows, all from one sample in a study of long-term antiretroviral therapy in people with HIV. The repertoire was sequenced with immunoSEQ multiplex PCR; TCRdb's copy has only in-frame clones and lacks some. Of around 13,000 clones in the sample, around 77% were seen once. The source material was unsorted PBMCs, sampled 0.5 years before starting antiretroviral therapy. Every receptor here comes from a woman aged 40 to 55 with HIV. CDR3s include the opening cysteine and the closing phenylalanine or tryptophan. A D gene is named only where the DNA matches it firmly. Part of the rows lack a size; the others show once, few, many or a class for expanded clones.

d_call j_call v_call clone_size cdr3_nt cdr3_aa
NA TRBJ2-1 TRBV30 once TGTGCCTGGAGTGTAGGGACTGGTGTATCCAAGTTCTTC CAWSVGTGVSKFF
NA TRBJ1-6 TRBV7-8 NA TGTGCCAGCAGCTTAGGTAGGGCAGAAAATAATTCACCCCTCCACTTT CASSLGRAENNSPLHF
NA TRBJ1-1 TRBV7-9 NA TGTGCCAGCAGCTGGGACAACTCTGAAGCTTTCTTT CASSWDNSEAFF
NA TRBJ2-7 TRBV29-1 few TGCAGCGTTGAAGATGGAGACCTGGGCACCTACGAGCAGTACTTC CSVEDGDLGTYEQYF
NA TRBJ2-2 TRBV6-6 NA TGTGCCAGCAGTTACTCCAGGGGTGGGACCGGGGAGCTGTTTTTT CASSYSRGGTGELFF
TRBD1 TRBJ1-1 TRBV6-6 NA TGTGCCAGCAGTCTAGGGACAGGGATTGAAGCTTTCTTT CASSLGTGIEAFF
NA TRBJ2-3 TRBV30 few TGTGCCTGGAGTGACGGGACTTCCCCGTACACAGATACGCAGTATTTT CAWSDGTSPYTDTQYF
NA TRBJ1-1 TRBV18 NA TGTGCCAGCTCACTTACGGAGAACACTGAAGCTTTCTTT CASSLTENTEAFF
NA TRBJ2-1 TRBV2 NA TGTGCCAGCAGTGAAGAGGTGTTTTACAATGAGCAGTTCTTC CASSEEVFYNEQFF
NA TRBJ1-1 TRBV18 NA TGTGCCAGCTCACCCCCCAACGGGTTTGAGGAAGCTTTCTTT CASSPPNGFEEAFF
NA TRBJ2-7 TRBV7-9 NA TGTGCCAGCAGCGAAGACAGGGAGGATCGCTACGAGCAGTACTTC CASSEDREDRYEQYF
NA TRBJ2-7 TRBV6-1 NA TGTGCCAGCACCCTTCAGACAGCCTACGAGCAGTACTTC CASTLQTAYEQYF
TRBD1 TRBJ2-4 TRBV6-1 NA TGTGCCAGCAGAGAAACAGGGGGCCTGGACATTCAGTACTTC CASRETGGLDIQYF
NA TRBJ2-1 TRBV4-3 NA TGCGCCAGCAGCCAAGGCAGTGCCGACGATGAGCAGTTCTTC CASSQGSADDEQFF
NA TRBJ1-5 TRBV7-9 NA TGTGCCAGCAGAGGCAACCTTAGCAATCAGCCCCAGCATTTT CASRGNLSNQPQHF
NA TRBJ2-1 TRBV4-3 NA TGCGCCTCTATCGGGACTCGATTCAATGAGCAGTTCTTC CASIGTRFNEQFF
NA TRBJ1-1 TRBV19 NA TGTGCCAGTAGTATCGGGGCAGGGAACACTGAAGCTTTCTTT CASSIGAGNTEAFF
TRBD2 TRBJ2-1 TRBV5-1 NA TGCGCCAGCAGCTTAGGCGGGAGGGCCGACAATGAGCAGTTCTTC CASSLGGRADNEQFF
NA TRBJ2-2 TRBV7-8 NA TGTGCCAGCAGCCAGAGGCAAGACACCGGGGAGCTGTTTTTT CASSQRQDTGELFF
NA TRBJ2-7 TRBV2 few TGTGCCAGCAGTGGACAGACGGAAGAGCAGTACTTC CASSGQTEEQYF
NA TRBJ2-4 TRBV5-4 NA TGTGCCAGCAGCTATGGCTCGACGGGACCCACGGGGAACATTCAGTACTTC CASSYGSTGPTGNIQYF
NA TRBJ1-2 TRBV6-5 NA TGTGCCAGCAGTGCAACAGGAGACTATGGCTACACCTTC CASSATGDYGYTF
TRBD2 TRBJ2-7 TRBV5-4 NA TGTGCCAGCAGCGGAAGGAGCGGGAGTAAAGACGAGCAGTACTTC CASSGRSGSKDEQYF
TRBD2 TRBJ2-7 TRBV6-1 NA TGTGCCAGCAGTGAACTAGCGGGGAGCTCCTACGAGCAGTACTTC CASSELAGSSYEQYF
TRBD1 TRBJ1-2 TRBV2 few TGTGCCAGCAGTGGCAGACAGGGTAACTATGGCTACACCTTC CASSGRQGNYGYTF
NA TRBJ2-2 TRBV6-5 NA TGTGCCAGCAGTTTTGGGGCCGGAACCGGGGAGCTGTTTTTT CASSFGAGTGELFF
TRBD1 TRBJ2-5 TRBV2 NA TGTGCCAGCAGTTCCTCGGACAGGGCGAGGGAGACCCAGTACTTC CASSSSDRARETQYF
NA TRBJ2-5 TRBV11-3 NA TGTGCCAGCAGCTTAGTATCAGGGGAGACCCAGTACTTC CASSLVSGETQYF
NA TRBJ2-7 TRBV18 NA TGTGCCAGCTCACCGCGGGGAGGGGGCGAGCAGTACTTC CASSPRGGGEQYF
NA TRBJ2-3 TRBV5-5 NA TGTGCCAGCAGCTTGGTTGGCTACCCCCTCACAGATACGCAGTATTTT CASSLVGYPLTDTQYF
TRBD1 TRBJ2-7 TRBV6-5 NA TGTGCCAGCCTCGCGGTGGGACAGGGGGCCCACGAGCAGTACTTC CASLAVGQGAHEQYF
NA TRBJ2-1 TRBV29-1 NA TGCAGCGTTGGGACTTCCAATGAGCAGTTCTTC CSVGTSNEQFF
NA TRBJ2-7 TRBV29-1 NA TGCAGCGTTGAGGCAGGCGATCCCTACGAGCAGTACTTC CSVEAGDPYEQYF
NA TRBJ1-4 TRBV15 NA TGTGCCACCAGCAGAGACAGGGGCGGGAATGAAAAACTGTTTTTT CATSRDRGGNEKLFF
NA TRBJ1-2 TRBV9 few TGTGCCAGCAGCGTAGCAGGAGGGACGCTTTCTGGCTACACCTTC CASSVAGGTLSGYTF
TRBD1 TRBJ2-7 TRBV30 NA TGTGCCTGGAGTCCCTCGGGACAGGGGGCTGGTAGCTCGGTGTACGAGCAGTACTTC CAWSPSGQGAGSSVYEQYF
NA TRBJ2-7 TRBV30 NA TGTGCCTGGAGTGCAGCCAGCGGGTATAGCTCCTACGAGCAGTACTTC CAWSAASGYSSYEQYF
NA TRBJ1-5 TRBV4-1 once TGCGCCAGCAGCCAAGAAATAGCGACAGTTCTTCAGCCCCAGCATTTT CASSQEIATVLQPQHF
NA TRBJ1-1 TRBV27 few TGTGCCAGCAGACCCCTTGCGGGCACTGAAGCTTTCTTT CASRPLAGTEAFF
NA TRBJ1-1 TRBV11-2 hyperexpanded TGTGCCAGCAGCTTAGAAGGGTGGTTAACTGAAGCTTTCTTT CASSLEGWLTEAFF
TRBD1 TRBJ2-1 TRBV27 NA TGTGCCAGCAGCCGACCGAGGGCAGGGGGAATCTACAATGAGCAGTTCTTC CASSRPRAGGIYNEQFF